This entry lists 26 T cell receptor beta chains sequenced from one sample in a study of blood T cells in healthy people across ages. A second about 6 to 12 cycle PCR used barcoded and J-beta primers. TCRdb independently ran MiXCR on the 5' RACE reads; one entry per CDR3 protein. The sample yields 650,000 to 800,000 distinct CDR3 sequences, approximately 44% seen once. Input material: blood. The source of these receptors is a man aged 55 to 70 in good health.

The V call is TRBV28, the J call TRBJ2-4; the D gene is possibly TRBD2 (6 bases). The last part of the DNA fits TRBJ2-5 better; the J call may be wrong. The germline CDR1 and CDR2 sequences are MDHEN and SYDVKM. CDR3 length: 13 residues. The CDR3 coding sequence is TGTGCCAGCAGTGTACCCGGGGGAGAGACCCAGTACTTC. Residues: CASSVPGGETQYF.

The chain recombines TRBV7-2 with TRBJ1-2, with D possibly TRBD1 on 5 matching bases. The V end was cut by 5 bases, the J end by 5 bases, with 15 bases between. The CDR3 extends over 14 amino acids. CDR1 and CDR2 (germline): SGHTA, FQGNSA. CDR3: CASSQPGAFYGYTF. CDR3 DNA: TGTGCCAGCAGCCAACCCGGGGCCTTTTATGGCTACACCTTC.

J is TRBJ2-4 and V is TRBV7-2, with unresolved D. The better agreement between TRBJ2-7 and the DNA end casts doubt on the J call. Germline assignment: CDR1 SGHTA and CDR2 FQGNSA. The CDR3 is 15 amino acids. CDR3 sequence (DNA): TGTGCCAGCAGTCAAATCACCCGCAGCCCCTACGAGCAGTACTTC. This gives the protein CASSQITRSPYEQYF.

The chain carries TRBV5-1 and TRBJ2-1; D might be TRBD1 (6 bases). Trimming took off 5 bases at V and 8 bases at J, with 17 bases between the two ends. The CDR3 is 14 residues long. Per germline, CDR1 SGHRS and CDR2 YFSETQ. CDR3 region: CASRRAGVDDEQFF. The DNA of the CDR3 is TGCGCCAGCAGGAGGGCAGGGGTGGACGATGAGCAGTTCTTC.

This clonotype has only one observation. The V call is TRBV24-1, the J call TRBJ2-2; no reliable D call. V shed 3 bases and J shed 6 bases, with 7 bases lying between them. This CDR3 region has 13 residues. CDR1 and CDR2 from the germline V gene are KGHDR and SFDVKD. The CDR3 sequence: CATSDPLAGELFF. The CDR3 DNA follows: TGTGCCACCAGTGATCCCCTCGCCGGGGAGCTGTTTTTT.

This clonotype appeared once. One end of the junction does not line up with germline, which may come from a read error. The V and J genes are TRBV2 and TRBJ2-7, with D unclear. Germline V CDR1 and CDR2: SNHLY, FYNNEI. The CDR3 consists of 14 residues. In DNA, the CDR3 is TGTGCCAGCAGTGAGGAGACCTCCTACAATGAGCAGCTCTTC. This gives the protein CASSEETSYNEQLF.

This rearrangement joins TRBV20-1 to TRBJ2-7; no firm D call. The CDR3 loop spans 11 amino acids. The germline CDR1 and CDR2 sequences are DFQATT and SNEGSKA (reference sequence). V was clipped by 6 bases and J by 4 bases, with 10 bases between them. The CDR3 protein is CSATEYYEQYF. CDR3 coding DNA: TGCAGTGCAACTGAATATTACGAGCAGTACTTC.

This clonotype has more than one count but fewer than ten. The V and J genes are TRBV14 and TRBJ1-2, with a possible D match to TRBD1 (6 bases). V lost 5 bases and J 3 bases, leaving 19 bases between the germline ends. The CDR3 has 16 amino acids. Germline assignment: CDR1 SGHDN and CDR2 FVKESK. The CDR3 nucleotides are TGTGCCAGCAGCTCAGGGACACCGAAAAGGGACTATGGCTACACCTTC. It specifies CASSSGTPKRDYGYTF.

This clonotype came up a few times. The DNA of the CDR3 is TGTGCCAGCAGCCTCGGGGGCTCGGACGAGCAGTACTTC. Protein: CASSLGGSDEQYF. The chain is built from TRBV5-6 and TRBJ2-5, with D perhaps assigned TRBD1 or TRBD2 (6 bases each). The J call may be mistaken, given a closer DNA end match to TRBJ2-7. This CDR3 is 13 amino acids long. Looked up from germline, CDR1 is SGHDT and CDR2 is YYEEEE.

The CDR3 bases are TGTGCCAGCAGGAACCCGGGACTAGCGGGGGAGACCCAGTACTTC. As protein: CASRNPGLAGETQYF. This chain links TRBV6-5 with TRBJ2-5; 13 nucleotides line up with TRBD2. The germline gives CDR1 MNHEY, CDR2 SVGAGI. The CDR3 length is 15 residues. V lost 6 bases, J lost 5 bases, and 6 bases stayed unmatched.

On this clonotype: Germline is not matched at one junction end, which may reflect a read error. This chain links TRBV9 with TRBJ2-1; 10 bases match TRBD2. Germline values: CDR1 SGDLS, CDR2 YYNGEE. CDR3 size: 16 residues. CDR3 protein: CASSVSLGTSDNKQFF. CDR3 DNA: TGTGCCAGCAGCGTAAGTCTCGGGACTAGCGACAATAAGCAGTTCTTC.

This clonotype has only a few counts. The J gene is TRBJ2-7, the V gene TRBV3-1; 9 nucleotides align to TRBD1. The CDR3 consists of 15 residues. Germline CDR1 LGHDT, CDR2 YNNKEL (reference sequence). After removal of 4 bases from V and 4 bases from J, the junction contained 8 bases not matched to a gene. The CDR3 coding sequence is TGTGCCAGCAGCCTTCCCGGGACAGGGCTATACGAGCAGTACTTC. Translation: CASSLPGTGLYEQYF.

This clonotype was picked up a small number of times. The chain recombines TRBV6-1 with TRBJ1-5; D call uncertain. Germline CDR1 MNHNS, CDR2 SASEGT. V lost 2 bases to trimming and J lost 5 bases, with 7 bases between them. This CDR3 contains 13 residues. As DNA, the CDR3 is TGTGCCAGCAGTGAACTAGAGGATCAGCCCCAGCATTTT. It specifies CASSELEDQPQHF.

The chain carries TRBV7-8 and TRBJ2-7; 7 bases align to TRBD1. The CDR3 totals 14 residues. Germline CDR1 and CDR2: SGHVS and FQNEAQ. The junction had 7 bases not matched to a gene; V was cut back by 7 bases and J by 1 base. CDR3 bases: TGTGCCAGCACCCCCCGGGACAGATCCTACGAGCAGTACTTC. This codes for CASTPRDRSYEQYF. The entire variable domain, with the rest obtained from reference TRBV7-8 and TRBJ2-7, is as follows: GAGVSQSPRYKVAKRGQDVALRCDPISGHVSLFWYQQALGQGPEFLTYFQNEAQLDKSGLPSDRFFAERPEGSVSTLKIQRTQQEDSAVYLCASTPRDRSYEQYFGPGTRLTVT.

DNA for the CDR3: TGTGCCAGCAGTTACTCGGGCACATCACCCCTCCACTTT. This sequence encodes CASSYSGTSPLHF. The chain uses TRBV6-2 or TRBV6-3 and TRBJ1-6; D is undetermined. The V and J ends lost 0 bases and 10 bases respectively, with 7 bases between them. CDR3 length: 13 residues. Germline CDR1 MNHEY, CDR2 SVGEGT.

The chain uses TRBV28 and TRBJ1-5, with D unresolved. CDR1 MDHEN and CDR2 SYDVKM come from the germline V gene. The CDR3 runs to 18 residues. Trimming stripped 5 bases from V and 2 bases from J, with 22 bases between. CDR3 residues: CASSLRKQLIDGNQPQHF. The CDR3 region has the DNA TGTGCCAGCAGTCTACGCAAACAGCTAATCGACGGCAATCAGCCCCAGCATTTT.

The sample holds a few counts of this clonotype. The chain is built from TRBV6-6 and TRBJ1-6; no clear D gene. The CDR3 is 14 residues long. The V end was cut by 0 bases, the J end by 9 bases, with 9 bases between. CDR1 is MNHNY and CDR2 is SVGAGI in the germline V gene (reference sequence). The DNA of the CDR3 is TGTGCCAGCAGTTACTCGTCCCCCGTTTCACCCCTCCACTTT. Residues: CASSYSSPVSPLHF.

The chain couples TRBV19 to TRBJ1-5; D is undetermined. The CDR3 runs to 16 residues. Germline loops: CDR1 LNHDA, CDR2 SQIVND (reference sequence). The germline V and J ends were trimmed by 5 bases and 3 bases, with 17 bases remaining between them. The CDR3 DNA reads as TGTGCCAGTAGTGAACGGACTCACGGAGACAATCAGCCCCAGCATTTT. It encodes CASSERTHGDNQPQHF.

V and J are TRBV20-1 and TRBJ1-2, with no clear D. In germline, CDR1 is DFQATT, CDR2 SNEGSKA (reference sequence). Trimming took 6 bases from V and 5 from J, leaving 10 bases between them. CDR3 length equals 11 residues. CDR3 in DNA: TGCAGTGCACGTACGGAATATGGCTACACCTTC. This encodes CSARTEYGYTF.

This clonotype was seen more than once but under ten times. This chain connects TRBV20-1 to TRBJ2-5, with D possibly being TRBD1 (6 bases). V lost 5 bases and J 1 base, leaving 11 bases between the germline ends. Per the germline V gene, CDR1 is DFQATT and CDR2 is SNEGSKA (reference sequence). CDR3 length equals 13 residues. In nucleotides, the CDR3 is TGCAGTGCTGTACAGGGAACCCAAGAGACCCAGTACTTC. This gives the protein CSAVQGTQETQYF.

This clonotype appeared a few times. J is TRBJ1-5 and V is TRBV27; no reliable D call. Germline loops: CDR1 MNHEY, CDR2 SMNVEV (reference sequence). The CDR3 runs 15 residues. Between the trimmed V and J ends, which lost 4 bases and 2 bases, there was a span of 12 bases. This chain's CDR3 is CASSSGEGRNQPQHF. The CDR3 DNA is TGTGCCAGCAGTTCGGGTGAAGGGCGCAATCAGCCCCAGCATTTT.

This clonotype was picked up a small number of times. The gene calls are TRBV5-1 and TRBJ2-1, with 13 nucleotides matching TRBD2. V lost 3 bases and J lost 7; bases outside the gene matches: 7. Germline values: CDR1 SGHRS, CDR2 YFSETQ. This CDR3 contains 16 residues. DNA for the CDR3: TGCGCCAGCAGCTCCTCCACTAGCGGGGGGGCAAATGAGCAGTTCTTC. Protein: CASSSSTSGGANEQFF.

The V and J genes are TRBV7-3 and TRBJ1-1, with 9 bases fitting TRBD1. Trimming at V came to 1 base and at J to 5 bases, leaving 5 bases not matched to a gene. The CDR3 loop spans 15 amino acids. The germline V gene has CDR1 SGHTA and CDR2 FQGTGA. CDR3 nucleotides: TGTGCCAGCAGCTTAATGGGACAGGGAAGGACTGAAGCTTTCTTT. Translated: CASSLMGQGRTEAFF.

The chain has TRBV30 and TRBJ1-1; D gene ambiguous. The CDR3 is 12 amino acids. The V end was cut by 4 bases, the J end by 0 bases, with 6 bases between. The germline gives CDR1 GTSNPN, CDR2 SVGIG (reference sequence). The CDR3 here is CAWNRVNTEAFF. CDR3 DNA: TGTGCCTGGAATAGGGTGAACACTGAAGCTTTCTTT.

This clonotype was observed a few times. The CDR3 loop is CASSDRAGGGYNEQFF. CDR3 in DNA: TGTGCCAGCAGCGATAGGGCGGGGGGGGGATACAATGAGCAGTTCTTC. This sequence joins TRBV7-6 and TRBJ2-1, with TRBD2 matching over 9 bases. The germline V gene has CDR1 SGHVS and CDR2 FNYEAQ. This CDR3 comprises 16 residues. J lost 4 bases, V lost 5 bases, and 9 bases had no gene match.

The table lists this clonotype with a few counts. The chain carries TRBV7-9 and TRBJ2-1; D is unresolved. Germline assignment: CDR1 SEHNR and CDR2 FQNEAQ (reference sequence). V was cut by 1 base and J by 4 bases, with 14 bases left in between. The CDR3 consists of 16 residues. CDR3 coding DNA: TGTGCCAGCAGCTTAGAGAAGGGTGCCTGGTACAATGAGCAGTTCTTC. Protein sequence: CASSLEKGAWYNEQFF.